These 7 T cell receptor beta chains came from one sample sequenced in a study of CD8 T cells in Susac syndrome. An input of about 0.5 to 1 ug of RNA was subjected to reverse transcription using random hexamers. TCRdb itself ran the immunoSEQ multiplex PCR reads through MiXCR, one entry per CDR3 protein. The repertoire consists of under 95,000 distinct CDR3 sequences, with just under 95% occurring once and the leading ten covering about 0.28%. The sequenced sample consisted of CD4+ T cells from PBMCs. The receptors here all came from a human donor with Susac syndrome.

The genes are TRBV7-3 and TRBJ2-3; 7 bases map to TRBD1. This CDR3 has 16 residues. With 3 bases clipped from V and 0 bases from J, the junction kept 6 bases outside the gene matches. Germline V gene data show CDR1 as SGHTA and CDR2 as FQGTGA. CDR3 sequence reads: CASSFTGATSTDTQYF. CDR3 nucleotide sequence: TGTGCCAGCAGCTTTACAGGGGCCACTAGCACAGATACGCAGTATTTT.

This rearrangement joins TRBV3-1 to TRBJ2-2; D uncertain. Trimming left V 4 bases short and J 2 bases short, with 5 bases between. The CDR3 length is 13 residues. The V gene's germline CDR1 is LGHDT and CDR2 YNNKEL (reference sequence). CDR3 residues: CASSRGNTGELFF. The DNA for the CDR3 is TGTGCCAGCAGCCGCGGCAACACCGGGGAGCTGTTTTTT.

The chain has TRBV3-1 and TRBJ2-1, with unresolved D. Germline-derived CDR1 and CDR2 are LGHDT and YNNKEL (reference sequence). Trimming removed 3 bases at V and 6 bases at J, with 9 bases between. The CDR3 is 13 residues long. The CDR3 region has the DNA TGTGCCAGCAGCCAGGCTCCGGTCAATGAGCAGTTCTTC. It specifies CASSQAPVNEQFF.

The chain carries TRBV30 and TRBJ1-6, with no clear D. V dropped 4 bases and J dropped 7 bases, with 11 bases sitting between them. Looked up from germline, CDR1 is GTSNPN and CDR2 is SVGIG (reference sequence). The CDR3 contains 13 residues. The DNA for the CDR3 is TGTGCCTGGAACGACAATACCAATTCACCCCTCCACTTT. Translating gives CAWNDNTNSPLHF.

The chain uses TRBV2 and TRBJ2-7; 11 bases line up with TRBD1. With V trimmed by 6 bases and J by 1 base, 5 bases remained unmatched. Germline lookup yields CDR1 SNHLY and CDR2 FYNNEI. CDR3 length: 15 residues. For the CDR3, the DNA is TGTGCCAGCAGAACAGGGACAGGGGGGTCCTACGAGCAGTACTTC. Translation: CASRTGTGGSYEQYF.

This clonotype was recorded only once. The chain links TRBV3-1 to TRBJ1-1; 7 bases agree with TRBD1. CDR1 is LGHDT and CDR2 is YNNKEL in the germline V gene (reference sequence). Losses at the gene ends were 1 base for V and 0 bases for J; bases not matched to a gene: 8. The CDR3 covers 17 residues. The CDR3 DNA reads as TGTGCCAGCAGCCAAGCGGGACAGAGTATTATGAACACTGAAGCTTTCTTT. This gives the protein CASSQAGQSIMNTEAFF.

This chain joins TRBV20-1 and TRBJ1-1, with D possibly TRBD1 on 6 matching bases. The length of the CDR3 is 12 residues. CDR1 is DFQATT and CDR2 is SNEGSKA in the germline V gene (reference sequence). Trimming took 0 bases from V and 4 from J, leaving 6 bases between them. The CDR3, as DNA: TGCAGTGCTAGAGAAGGGGGCACTGAAGCTTTCTTT. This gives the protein CSAREGGTEAFF.